A single sample is the source of the 28 T cell receptor beta chains below, sequenced in a study of shared clonotypes between healthy human individuals. Clones were sequenced by immunoSEQ multiplex PCR, and TCRdb holds only the in-frame ones, with some missing. This table holds some 550,000 clones, 97% found once. The material sequenced was naive CD4+ T cells sorted from blood. Subset: CD45RA+ positively selected. These receptors all come from a woman aged 25 to 45 in good health.

The chain recombines TRBV5-1 with TRBJ2-1, with a tentative D call TRBD1 (5 bases). The CDR3 spans 15 residues. V was clipped by 1 base and J by 4 bases, with 12 bases between them. Germline V gene data show CDR1 as SGHRS and CDR2 as YFSETQ. Here the CDR3 DNA reads TGCGCCAGCAGCTTGCTCCCCCAGGGATACAATGAGCAGTTCTTC. Its translation is CASSLLPQGYNEQFF.

In this sample, this clone turned up once. This CDR3 is CASSSPGQGGAGELFF. The CDR3 nucleotides are TGTGCCAGCAGTTCCCCGGGACAGGGAGGGGCCGGGGAGCTGTTTTTT. The chain joins TRBV6-5 to TRBJ2-2; 9 bases align to TRBD1. Germline CDR1 is MNHEY and CDR2 is SVGAGI. There are 16 residues in the CDR3. After removal of 4 bases from V and 6 bases from J, the junction contained 9 bases not matched to a gene.

This clone occurred once. V and J are TRBV21-1 and TRBJ2-1. TRBV21-1 is described as a pseudogene. The CDR3 length is 11 residues. The CDR3 here is CASKRGNEQFF. The CDR3 bases are TGTGCCAGCAAGAGGGGAAATGAGCAGTTCTTC.

The rearrangement joins TRBV10-3 to TRBJ1-1; no reliable D call. V was pared by 6 bases and J by 2 bases, with 10 bases between. Germline assignment: CDR1 ENHRY and CDR2 SYGVKD. The CDR3 is 13 residues long. CDR3 nucleotides: TGTGCCATCAGGGTCGGAGACAACACTGAAGCTTTCTTT. It specifies CAIRVGDNTEAFF.

The rearrangement links TRBV9 to TRBJ2-3; D uncertain. Trimming took 1 base from V and 0 from J, leaving 3 bases between them. The CDR3 totals 13 residues. CDR1 is SGDLS, CDR2 YYNGEE, per germline. For the CDR3, the DNA is TGTGCCAGCAGCGTATTAAGCACAGATACGCAGTATTTT. Translation: CASSVLSTDTQYF.

With respect to this clone: Mismatch with germline at one junction end may stem from a read error. V is TRBV7-9 and J is TRBJ2-7, with 10 bases aligning to TRBD2. Germline loops: CDR1 SEHNR, CDR2 FQNEAQ (reference sequence). The CDR3 runs to 13 residues. CDR3 nucleotides: TGTGCCAGCAGCCTAGCGGGAGAGGTCGAGCAGTACTTC. Its protein product is CASSLAGEVEQYF.

V gene TRBV6-5 combines with J gene TRBJ2-5; D gene unclear. Trimming left V 0 bases short and J 4 bases short, with 15 bases between. Germline CDR1 and CDR2: MNHEY and SVGAGI. There are 16 residues in the CDR3. The CDR3 region has the DNA TGTGCCAGCAGTTACTCGAAAGGTACGGGTCCAGAGACCCAGTACTTC. It encodes CASSYSKGTGPETQYF.

V is TRBV5-4 and J is TRBJ2-5, with 10 bases lining up with TRBD2. The DNA end favors TRBJ2-7, so the J call may be wrong. CDR1 is SGHNT, CDR2 YYREEE, per germline (reference sequence). The CDR3 sequence is 13 residues long. CDR3 amino acids: CATALAGVYEQYF. The DNA of the CDR3 is TGTGCCACCGCCCTAGCGGGAGTGTACGAGCAGTACTTC.

The rearrangement links TRBV25-1 to TRBJ1-2; TRBD1 is a possible D gene (5 bases). The V end lost 3 bases, the J end lost 5 bases, and 10 bases lay between the germline ends. Germline CDR1 MGHDK, CDR2 SYGVNS. The CDR3 loop spans 13 amino acids. The CDR3 loop reads CASSEFDSYGYTF. In DNA form, the CDR3 reads TGTGCCAGCAGTGAGTTTGACAGTTATGGCTACACCTTC.

This chain connects TRBV9 to TRBJ1-5; 9 nucleotides line up with TRBD1. V lost 5 bases and J lost 6; bases outside the gene matches: 6. This CDR3 contains 14 residues. Looked up from germline, CDR1 is SGDLS and CDR2 is YYNGEE. The CDR3 region has the DNA TGTGCCAGCAGTAGACAGGGGGAGAGTCAGCCCCAGCATTTT. Protein sequence: CASSRQGESQPQHF.

This chain uses TRBV6-6 with TRBJ1-6; TRBD1 might be the D (6 bases). The CDR3 extends over 16 amino acids. The germline gives CDR1 MNHNY, CDR2 SVGAGI (reference sequence). Trimming stripped 6 bases from V and 7 bases from J, with 19 bases between. In DNA form, the CDR3 reads TGTGCCAGCAGCAAGCCGAAAGGACAGCCCAATTCACCCCTCCACTTT. This gives the protein CASSKPKGQPNSPLHF.

The rearrangement joins TRBV11-2 to TRBJ1-6; D is possibly TRBD1 (6 bases). V lost 4 bases to trimming and J lost 9 bases, with 16 bases between them. The CDR3 length is 15 residues. CDR1 and CDR2 from the germline V gene are SGHAT and FQNNGV. CDR3 residues: CASSYTSGGSSPLHF. The CDR3 nucleotides are TGTGCCAGCAGCTACACCTCGGGGGGCAGTTCACCCCTCCACTTT.

The chain employs TRBV7-8 and TRBJ2-2, with 9 bases fitting TRBD2. Unmatched junction bases numbered 5, after V lost 1 base and J lost 2 bases. CDR3 size: 17 residues. Germline V gives CDR1 SGHVS, CDR2 FQNEAQ. CDR3 protein: CASSLVASGVNTGELFF. The CDR3 DNA reads as TGTGCCAGCAGCTTAGTGGCTAGCGGGGTAAACACCGGGGAGCTGTTTTTT.

The chain combines TRBV9 with TRBJ2-5, with TRBD1 identical over 11 bases. CDR3 size: 15 residues. With 3 bases clipped from V and 4 bases from J, the junction kept 5 bases outside the gene matches. Germline V gene lookup returns CDR1 SGDLS and CDR2 YYNGEE. The CDR3 loop reads CASSDGQGARETQYF. The DNA for the CDR3 is TGTGCCAGCAGCGACGGACAGGGGGCGAGAGAGACCCAGTACTTC.

This clone was found once. The chain recombines TRBV2 with TRBJ2-2; 11 positions match TRBD2. Unmatched junction bases numbered 7, after V lost 4 bases and J lost 6 bases. Germline CDR1 reads SNHLY; CDR2 reads FYNNEI. The CDR3 runs 16 residues. The CDR3 region is CASSAQLAGVAGELFF. The CDR3, as DNA: TGTGCCAGCAGTGCCCAACTAGCGGGAGTCGCCGGGGAGCTGTTTTTT.

V and J are TRBV19 and TRBJ2-4; D is uncertain. V gave up 7 bases and J gave up 0 bases, with 13 bases separating them. Per germline, CDR1 LNHDA and CDR2 SQIVND (reference sequence). CDR3 length: 15 amino acids. The CDR3 loop is CASNFGPLAKNIQYF. CDR3 DNA sequence: TGTGCCAGTAACTTCGGTCCCCTAGCCAAAAACATTCAGTACTTC.

J is TRBJ2-7 and V is TRBV28; 11 bases are shared with TRBD2. CDR3 length: 16 amino acids. Germline V gene lookup returns CDR1 MDHEN and CDR2 SYDVKM. V was clipped by 5 bases and J by 5 bases; unmatched bases: 11. CDR3 DNA sequence: TGTGCCAGCAGTCTAATTAGCGGGAGGGCCTTCCACGAGCAGTACTTC. Its protein product is CASSLISGRAFHEQYF.

The CDR3 protein is CASSPVKGLSYGYTF. The CDR3 DNA follows: TGTGCCAGCAGCCCTGTGAAGGGCCTATCTTATGGCTACACCTTC. The J gene is TRBJ1-2, the V gene TRBV11-2; no definite D call. The V end was cut by 5 bases, the J end by 5 bases, with 18 bases between. CDR3 length: 15 residues. Germline CDR1 reads SGHAT; CDR2 reads FQNNGV.

This chain links TRBV2 with TRBJ2-1; no firm D call. Germline V gives CDR1 SNHLY, CDR2 FYNNEI. The CDR3 is made up of 15 amino acids. V lost 3 bases, J lost 6 bases, and 15 bases lay in between. The CDR3 nucleotides are TGTGCCAGCAGTGATATGGGGTATAGTACCAATGAGCAGTTCTTC. Amino acids: CASSDMGYSTNEQFF. Variable domain in full (rest from reference TRBV2 and TRBJ2-1): EPEVTQTPSHQVTQMGQEVILRCVPISNHLYFYWYRQILGQKVEFLVSFYNNEISEKSEIFDDQFSVERPDGSNFTLKIRSTKLEDSAMYFCASSDMGYSTNEQFFGPGTRLTVL.

In its sample, this clone was seen once. The chain links TRBV7-6 to TRBJ2-1; possible D gene TRBD2, 6 bases. Germline V lookup: CDR1 SGHVS, CDR2 FNYEAQ. Trimming left V 3 bases short and J 0 bases short, with 12 bases between. The CDR3 is made up of 16 amino acids. The CDR3 DNA sequence: TGTGCCAGCAGCTTGGTAGCGGTGAGCTCCTACAATGAGCAGTTCTTC. It specifies CASSLVAVSSYNEQFF.

The chain employs TRBV2 and TRBJ2-2; weak D call: TRBD1 (5 bases). CDR1 is SNHLY and CDR2 is FYNNEI in the germline V gene. V was clipped by 4 bases and J by 13 bases, with 13 bases between them. CDR3 length equals 12 residues. CDR3 nucleotide sequence: TGTGCCAGCAGTGTGCGACAGACTCGGCTGTTTTTT. It yields the protein CASSVRQTRLFF.

This clone occurred a few times. This chain uses TRBV19 with TRBJ2-7; D uncertain. The V and J ends lost 3 bases and 2 bases respectively, with 5 bases between them. Germline V gives CDR1 LNHDA, CDR2 SQIVND (reference sequence). This CDR3 is built from 12 residues. CDR3 loop: CASSINPYEQYF. CDR3 sequence (DNA): TGTGCCAGTAGTATCAATCCCTACGAGCAGTACTTC. Supplemented by reference TRBV19 and TRBJ2-7, the full variable domain reads DGGITQSPKYLFRKEGQNVTLSCEQNLNHDAMYWYRQDPGQGLRLIYYSQIVNDFQKGDIAEGYSVSREKKESFPLTVTSAQKNPTAFYLCASSINPYEQYFGPGTRLTVT.

The V and J genes are TRBV7-8 and TRBJ1-4, with no clear D. This CDR3 is 14 amino acids long. Deletions cut 5 bases from V and 2 bases from J, with 9 bases between. The germline V gene has CDR1 SGHVS and CDR2 FQNEAQ. DNA for the CDR3: TGTGCCAGCAGCCCTTCGAATACTAATGAAAAACTGTTTTTT. It specifies CASSPSNTNEKLFF. Drawing the rest from reference TRBV7-8 and TRBJ1-4, the complete variable domain is GAGVSQSPRYKVAKRGQDVALRCDPISGHVSLFWYQQALGQGPEFLTYFQNEAQLDKSGLPSDRFFAERPEGSVSTLKIQRTQQEDSAVYLCASSPSNTNEKLFFGSGTQLSVL.

The rearrangement joins TRBV7-9 to TRBJ1-1; tentatively, D is TRBD1 (5 bases). V lost 1 base and J 3 bases, leaving 9 bases between the germline ends. The germline V gene has CDR1 SEHNR and CDR2 FQNEAQ (reference sequence). CDR3 size: 14 residues. The DNA for the CDR3 is TGTGCCAGCAGCTTAGGGGGCTACGACACTGAAGCTTTCTTT. It specifies CASSLGGYDTEAFF.

This clone was seen just once. V gene TRBV7-2 combines with J gene TRBJ2-4, with 8 bases matching TRBD1. Germline V gives CDR1 SGHTA, CDR2 FQGNSA. The CDR3 covers 13 residues. Unmatched junction bases numbered 2, after V lost 6 bases and J lost 4 bases. The CDR3 DNA reads TGTGCCAGCAGGCGGGACAGGAAAAACATTCAGTACTTC. This encodes CASRRDRKNIQYF.

This clone was counted once. This rearrangement joins TRBV23-1 to TRBJ2-6; no clear D. TRBV23-1 is treated as an ORF (open reading frame) with a function not yet certain. The CDR3 consists of 15 residues. V lost 2 bases, J lost 3 bases, and 8 bases lay in between. The CDR3 spells CASSQPEVGANVLTF. CDR3 DNA: TGCGCCAGCAGTCAACCGGAAGTTGGGGCCAACGTCCTGACTTTC.

The rearrangement joins TRBV5-1 to TRBJ1-3; D call uncertain. The CDR3 has 16 amino acids. Germline assignment: CDR1 SGHRS and CDR2 YFSETQ. V lost 0 bases and J 0 bases, leaving 10 bases between the germline ends. CDR3 coding DNA: TGCGCCAGCAGCTTGGCAAAGGGCAGCTCTGGAAACACCATATATTTT. Its protein is CASSLAKGSSGNTIYF.

The chain has TRBV10-2 and TRBJ2-2; weak D call: TRBD2 (6 bases). The CDR3 is made up of 14 amino acids. V was trimmed by 2 bases and J by 7 bases, leaving 11 bases between them. CDR1 WSHSY and CDR2 SAAADI come from the germline V gene. The CDR3 sequence is CASSEPGEGGELFF. CDR3 DNA sequence: TGCGCCAGCAGTGAGCCGGGGGAAGGCGGGGAGCTGTTTTTT.